The 6 T cell receptor beta chains below were found in one sample sequenced in a study of blood T cell repertoires in COVID-19. Generated by immunoSEQ multiplex PCR, the TCRdb table keeps only in-frame clones and is missing some. The table has 180,000 or so clones, more than 70% seen once. The sample was peripheral blood. Source of these receptors: a woman aged 80 or over with active or convalescent COVID-19.

The chain is built from TRBV4-3 and TRBJ2-4; 8 bases line up with TRBD2. J gave up 5 bases and V 1 base, and 4 bases lay outside the gene matches. The germline gives CDR1 LGHNA, CDR2 YSLEER. The CDR3 extends over 15 amino acids. The CDR3 bases are TGCGCCAGCAGCCAAGCGGCGGGGGGCCAAAACATTCAGTACTTC. Its protein is CASSQAAGGQNIQYF.

The V and J genes are TRBV6-7 and TRBJ2-1, with 9 bases matching TRBD2. TRBV6-7 carries the ORF label, with uncertain function. The junction had 13 bases not matched to a gene; V was cut back by 4 bases and J by 0 bases. The CDR3 loop spans 19 amino acids. CDR3 amino acids: CASSWFVGLAAGSYNEQFF. The CDR3 DNA is TGTGCCAGCAGTTGGTTTGTGGGACTAGCTGCGGGCTCCTACAATGAGCAGTTCTTC.

J is TRBJ2-5 and V is TRBV12-5; maybe TRBD2 (5 bases). This CDR3 region has 15 residues. V was trimmed by 10 bases and J by 2 bases, leaving 20 bases between them. Germline assignment: CDR1 LGHNT and CDR2 FRNRAP. The CDR3 DNA is TGTGCTAACAGCCCCCCCCGGGGTTTTCAAGAGACCCAGTACTTC. Its translation: CANSPPRGFQETQYF. The complete variable domain, with remaining parts taken from reference TRBV12-5 and TRBJ2-5, reads DARVTQTPRHKVTEMGQEVTMRCQPILGHNTVFWYRQTMMQGLELLAYFRNRAPLDDSGMPKDRFSAEMPDATLATLKIQPSEPRDSAVYFCANSPPRGFQETQYFGPGTRLLVL.

CDR3 protein: CASSQTRQVYNEQFF. The CDR3 region has the DNA TGCGCCAGCAGCCAGACTCGACAGGTCTACAATGAGCAGTTCTTC. This rearrangement joins TRBV4-1 to TRBJ2-1; D is perhaps TRBD1 (6 bases). In germline, CDR1 is MGHRA, CDR2 YSYEKL. The CDR3 contains 15 residues. Trimming took 3 bases from V and 3 from J, leaving 12 bases between them.

The gene calls are TRBV4-1 and TRBJ1-1; D gene ambiguous. Trimming left V 6 bases short and J 2 bases short, with 4 bases between. The CDR3 has 11 residues. The germline CDR1 and CDR2 sequences are MGHRA and YSYEKL. CDR3 coding DNA: TGCGCCAGCAGGGCAAACACTGAAGCTTTCTTT. It is translated as CASRANTEAFF.

The chain couples TRBV5-5 to TRBJ1-1, with 7 nucleotides matching TRBD1. Germline values: CDR1 SGHKS, CDR2 YYEKEE (reference sequence). J gave up 4 bases and V 8 bases, and 11 bases lay outside the gene matches. This CDR3 contains 14 residues. CDR3 sequence reads: CASGQEDGSTEAFF. CDR3 DNA: TGTGCCAGTGGACAGGAAGATGGGAGCACTGAAGCTTTCTTT.